Listed below are T cell receptor delta chains from one sample, sequenced in a study of gamma-delta T cells after stem cell transplantation. TCRdb re-called the RT-PCR reads via CATT. Among under 2,500 delta-chain clones listed, 24% were seen once. Sequenced sample: gamma-delta T cells. These receptors were taken from a human donor. It is not recorded whose cells these are; they may come from a transplant donor. The CDR3 runs from the conserved cysteine through the conserved F or W. Fields, in order: J gene, V gene, D gene, clone size, CDR3 protein, CDR3 DNA. D genes are given only for firm matches. Where a row states a size, it is once, few, many or the class of an expanded clone; other rows omit it.

>TRDJ2|TRDV1|-|medium-sized
CALGAPPRNHATSSGALTAQLFF
TGTGCTCTTGGGGCCCCCCCCCGCAACCACGCGACGTCAAGTGGGGCTTTGACAGCACAACTATTCTTT
>TRDJ1|TRDV2|TRDD3|large
CACDPLGDSGDKLIF
TGTGCCTGTGACCCACTGGGGGATTCGGGGGATAAACTCATCTTT
>TRDJ1|TRDV2|TRDD3|-
CACSVLGDTHTDKLIF
TGTGCCTGCTCTGTACTGGGGGATACGCACACCGATAAACTCATCTTT
>TRDJ1|TRDV2|-|few
CACDPLSFGEDTQTDKLIF
TGTGCCTGTGACCCACTAAGCTTCGGAGAGGATACTCAAACCGATAAACTCATCTTT
>TRDJ3|TRDV2|TRDD3|medium-sized
CACDNTLILGDHPDRSWDTRQMFF
TGTGCCTGTGACAACACCCTCATACTGGGGGACCACCCGGACCGCTCCTGGGACACCCGACAGATGTTTTTC
>TRDJ1|TRDV1|TRDD2|medium-sized
CALGKTLPRGSGTYWNKLIF
TGTGCTCTTGGGAAAACCCTTCCTAGAGGAAGCGGTACGTATTGGAATAAACTCATCTTT
>TRDJ1|TRDV2|TRDD3|medium-sized
CACDTLLGEGYTDKLIF
TGTGCCTGTGACACCTTACTGGGGGAAGGGTACACCGATAAACTCATCTTT
>TRDJ3|TRDV2|TRDD3|medium-sized
CACDDVGDKRGPFTSWDTRQMFF
TGTGCCTGTGACGATGTGGGGGATAAGAGAGGGCCCTTTACCTCCTGGGACACCCGACAGATGTTTTTC
>TRDJ3|TRDV2|TRDD3|few
CACDPLLWDTGSSWDTRQMFF
TGTGCCTGTGACCCACTACTGTGGGATACGGGGAGCTCCTGGGACACCCGACAGATGTTTTTC
>TRDJ1|TRAV29/DV5|TRDD3|-
CAASAGCGDPYWGICGTDKLIF
TGTGCAGCAAGCGCTGGGTGCGGGGACCCGTACTGGGGGATATGTGGCACCGATAAACTCATCTTT
>TRDJ3|TRDV2|-|medium-sized
CACDTGGLTTSWDTRQMFF
TGTGCCTGTGACACCGGGGGGCTGACGACCTCCTGGGACACCCGACAGATGTTTTTC
>TRDJ1|TRDV2|-|medium-sized
CACDTVGALKRDPDKLIF
TGTGCCTGTGACACTGTGGGGGCCCTCAAAAGGGACCCCGATAAACTCATCTTT
>TRDJ1|TRDV2|TRDD3|medium-sized
CACDTVGDTSDKLIF
TGTGCCTGTGACACTGTGGGGGATACGTCCGATAAACTCATCTTT
>TRDJ1|TRDV1|TRDD3|few
CALGELKPSYVSPTKMGDTRRGDKLIF
TGTGCTCTTGGGGAACTAAAACCTTCCTACGTTAGTCCCACGAAGATGGGGGATACGCGGCGAGGCGATAAACTCATCTTT
>TRDJ1|TRDV2|-|large
CACDTLEGTDKLIF
TGTGCCTGTGACACCCTAGAAGGAACCGATAAACTCATCTTT
>TRDJ1|TRDV2|TRDD3|medium-sized
CACDTLTGGTDTDKLIF
TGTGCCTGTGACACCTTAACTGGGGGGACGGACACCGATAAACTCATCTTT
>TRDJ3|TRDV2|TRDD3|medium-sized
CACDTLGELGDPLSSWDTRQMFF
TGTGCCTGTGACACTCTAGGAGAACTGGGGGACCCCTTGAGCTCCTGGGACACCCGACAGATGTTTTTC
>TRDJ1|TRDV1|TRDD3|-
CALGERASYWGIRVPTTDKLIF
TGTGCTCTTGGGGAACGGGCCTCCTACTGGGGGATACGCGTTCCCACCACCGATAAACTCATCTTT
>TRDJ1|TRDV2|TRDD3|-
CACDTVLPTRVLGDLRKPIF
TGTGCCTGTGACACCGTTTTACCTACCAGAGTACTGGGGGATTTGAGGAAACCCATCTTT
>TRDJ1|TRDV2|TRDD2|-
CACEPLPTISGPDKLIF
TGTGCCTGTGAGCCCCTTCCTACTATATCGGGGCCCGATAAACTCATCTTT
>TRDJ3|TRDV2|-|medium-sized
CACDIGGPTAWDTRQMFF
TGTGCCTGTGACATTGGGGGGCCTACCGCCTGGGACACCCGACAGATGTTTTTC